This section outlines one T cell receptor (beta chain) sequence together with its context. Its target is unknown. Arm-PCR of CDR3 regions with iRepertoire HTBI primers generated TCR beta libraries. A single record per CDR3 protein comes from TCRdb applying MiXCR to the multiplex PCR reads. The profile covers about 660,000 distinct CDR3 sequences, with about 30% appearing a single time and roughly 40% taken by the ten largest. The data belong to a study of regulatory T cells in long-lasting Graves disease. Study summary: Persistent Graves' disease required over 5 years of antithyroid drugs and positive TSH receptor antibodies.

Study observations and caveats: The TCR repertoire of persistent Graves' patients was less diverse than that of newly diagnosed ones. The study found persistent patients shared more public clonotypes (roughly 2,500) than new patients (approximately 970).

V was clipped by 6 bases and J by 0 bases; unmatched bases: 6. The CDR3 runs to 15 residues. CDR1 and CDR2 from the germline V gene are LNHDA and SQIVND (reference sequence). The time point: persistent/refractory GD, antithyroid drugs over 5 years with positive TRAb. There was RNA extracted from PBMCs, and the TCR library was made from it. The specimen was peripheral blood mononuclear cells (PBMCs), collected when the disease was refractory, from a patient treated with antithyroid drugs. This receptor was obtained from a female donor with Graves disease. V gene TRBV19 combines with J gene TRBJ1-1, with 8 bases fitting TRBD1. CDR3 nucleotide sequence: TGTGCCAGTAGGACAGGGGCCTCCATGAACACTGAAGCTTTCTTT. Protein product: CASRTGASMNTEAFF.